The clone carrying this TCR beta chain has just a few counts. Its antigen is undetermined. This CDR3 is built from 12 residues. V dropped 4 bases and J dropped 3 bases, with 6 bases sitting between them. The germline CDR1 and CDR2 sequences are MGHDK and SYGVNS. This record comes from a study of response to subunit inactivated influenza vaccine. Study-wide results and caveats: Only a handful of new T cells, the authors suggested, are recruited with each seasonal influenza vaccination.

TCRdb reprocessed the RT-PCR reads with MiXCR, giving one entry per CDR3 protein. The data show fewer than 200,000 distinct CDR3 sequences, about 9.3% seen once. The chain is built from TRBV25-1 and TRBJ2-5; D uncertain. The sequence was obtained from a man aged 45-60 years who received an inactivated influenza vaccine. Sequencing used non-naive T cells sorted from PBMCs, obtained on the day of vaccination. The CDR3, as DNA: TGTGCCAGCAGTGGCCCGAAAGAGACCCAGTACTTC. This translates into CASSGPKETQYF. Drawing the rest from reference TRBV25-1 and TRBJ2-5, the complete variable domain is EADIYQTPRYLVIGTGKKITLECSQTMGHDKMYWYQQDPGMELHLIHYSYGVNSTEKGDLSSESTVSRIRTEHFPLTLESARPSHTSQYLCASSGPKETQYFGPGTRLLVL.